These 5 T cell receptor beta chains came from one sample sequenced in a study of blood T cell repertoires in COVID-19. TCRdb's table, derived via immunoSEQ multiplex PCR, lists solely in-frame clones and lacks some. The sample contains around 93,000 clones, over 80% of which appear only once. The sequenced material came from peripheral blood. The receptors derive from an elderly man with acute or convalescent COVID-19.

The rearrangement joins TRBV5-1 to TRBJ2-7; weak D call: TRBD2 (6 bases). V was shortened by 5 bases and J by 3 bases, with 15 bases between the two germline ends. CDR1 and CDR2 from the germline V gene are SGHRS and YFSETQ. This CDR3 contains 14 residues. The CDR3 here is CASRTGTPNYEQYF. The CDR3, as DNA: TGCGCCAGCAGAACCGGGACTCCGAACTACGAGCAGTACTTC.

The chain couples TRBV5-1 to TRBJ2-7, with 9 bases aligning to TRBD1. Per the germline V gene, CDR1 is SGHRS and CDR2 is YFSETQ. Trimming at V came to 9 bases and at J to 5 bases, leaving 12 bases not matched to a gene. The CDR3 has 14 amino acids. CDR3 sequence (DNA): TGCGCCACTTCCTCAGGGACAGGGACCCACGAGCAGTACTTC. Its translation is CATSSGTGTHEQYF.

This clone occurred a few times. V usage is TRBV24-1 and J usage is TRBJ2-4; 8 bases are shared with TRBD1. Trimming cost V 4 bases and J 5 bases; bases outside gene matches: 6. Germline V gene data show CDR1 as KGHDR and CDR2 as SFDVKD. This CDR3 has 15 amino acids. CDR3 bases: TGTGCCACCAGTGACCCCGGGACAGGTCAAAACATTCAGTACTTC. Amino acid sequence: CATSDPGTGQNIQYF.

Here the CDR3 reads CASSVATTSGGARQETQYF. The CDR3 nucleotides read TGTGCCAGCAGCGTAGCTACCACTAGCGGGGGGGCCCGACAAGAGACCCAGTACTTC. The chain carries TRBV9 and TRBJ2-5, with 13 bases fitting TRBD2. J gave up 2 bases and V 0 bases, and 10 bases lay outside the gene matches. Per the germline V gene, CDR1 is SGDLS and CDR2 is YYNGEE. This CDR3 comprises 19 residues.

This clone was found a few times. The chain uses TRBV7-7 and TRBJ2-1, with 7 positions matching TRBD1. The length of the CDR3 is 12 residues. V lost 4 bases, J lost 7 bases, and 1 base stayed unmatched. Germline V gene data show CDR1 as SSHAT and CDR2 as FNYEAQ (reference sequence). The CDR3 here is CASSSTGNEQFF. The CDR3 region has the DNA TGTGCCAGCAGCTCGACAGGGAATGAGCAGTTCTTC.